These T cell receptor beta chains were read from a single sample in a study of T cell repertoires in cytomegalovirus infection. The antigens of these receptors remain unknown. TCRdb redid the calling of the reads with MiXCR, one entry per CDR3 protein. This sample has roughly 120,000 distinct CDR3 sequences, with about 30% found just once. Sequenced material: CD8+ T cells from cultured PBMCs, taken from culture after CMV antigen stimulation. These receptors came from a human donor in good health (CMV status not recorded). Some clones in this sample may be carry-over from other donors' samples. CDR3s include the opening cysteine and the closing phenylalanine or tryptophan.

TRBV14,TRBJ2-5,CASSQVVGPMGETQYF
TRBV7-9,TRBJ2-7,CASTWGSGDNEQYF
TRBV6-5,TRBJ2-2,CASSDPRDLNTGELFF
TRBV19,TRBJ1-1,CASSIGTGGFEAFF
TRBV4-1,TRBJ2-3,CASSQDLADTQYF
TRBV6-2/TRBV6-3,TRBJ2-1,CASRNRGEQFF
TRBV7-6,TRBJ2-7,CASSSLTGDAYEQYF
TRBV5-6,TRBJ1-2,CASSDGRVNYGYTF
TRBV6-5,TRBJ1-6,CASSYSSGDNSPLHF
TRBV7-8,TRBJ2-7,CASSFGLAEYEQYF
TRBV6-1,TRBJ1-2,CASTEGWTLIYGYTF
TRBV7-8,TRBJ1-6,CASSPGGGNSPLHF
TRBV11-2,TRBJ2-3,CASRGRGGGADTQYF
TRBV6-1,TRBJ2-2,CASSPLVGTGELFF
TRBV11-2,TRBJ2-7,CASSYGTNYEQYF
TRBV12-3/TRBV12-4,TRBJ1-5,CASSPGGGPNQPQHF
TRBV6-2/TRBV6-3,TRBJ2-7,CATQDPPGSEQYF
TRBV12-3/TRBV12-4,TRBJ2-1,CASSLGAGDYNEQFF
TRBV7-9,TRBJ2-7,CASRAPGQGYEQYF
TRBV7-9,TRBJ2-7,CASSSPSILEPSDQSYEQYF
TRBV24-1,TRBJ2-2,CATSDSSSGGNTGELFF
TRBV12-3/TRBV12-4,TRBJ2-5,CASSPSQPAGETQYF
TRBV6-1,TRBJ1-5,CASAGLSNQPQHF
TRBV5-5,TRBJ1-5,CASSLAWGYSNQPQHF
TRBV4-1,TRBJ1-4,CASSPRGDHEKLFF
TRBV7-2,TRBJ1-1,CASSSVGGNTEAFF
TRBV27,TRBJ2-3,CASSSQGPDTQYF
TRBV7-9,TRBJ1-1,CASRGTGMNTEAFF
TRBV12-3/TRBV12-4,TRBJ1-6,CASSQFLRDRYNSPLHF
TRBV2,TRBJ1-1,CASSDSGRGDTEAFF
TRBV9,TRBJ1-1,CASSDLAPEAFF
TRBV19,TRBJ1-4,CASSSRGREDEKLFF
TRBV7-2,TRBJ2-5,CASSLNDFTSGKETQYF
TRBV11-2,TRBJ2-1,CASSFFETGESVQFF
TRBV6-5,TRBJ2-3,CASSYSGGGMADTQYF
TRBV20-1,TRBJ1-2,CSARDRESRRSYTF
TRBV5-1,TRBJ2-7,CASSLLGWGETHEQYF
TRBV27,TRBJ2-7,CASSFATGNYEQYF
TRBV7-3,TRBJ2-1,CASSLQGEVNNEQFF
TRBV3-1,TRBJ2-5,CASSSKYRGQETQYF
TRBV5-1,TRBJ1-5,CASSLVTRDRGNQPQHF
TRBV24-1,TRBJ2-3,CASAGTDNTDTQYF
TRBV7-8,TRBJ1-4,CASSGDLPGEKLFF
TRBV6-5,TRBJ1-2,CASRPSEHAVYGYTF
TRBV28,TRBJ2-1,CASRPGQGSYNEQFF
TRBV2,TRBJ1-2,CASSDGVVGYGYTF
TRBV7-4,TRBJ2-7,CASSEHQGSYEQYF
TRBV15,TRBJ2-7,CATSSGTFYEQYF
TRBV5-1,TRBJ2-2,CASSQNSIDTWGTGELFF